What follows are 20 T cell receptor beta chains derived from one specimen sequenced in a study of cytomegalovirus exposure and HLA in healthy donors. Primers for the PCR totalled 60 Vbeta and 13 Jbeta. Produced via immunoSEQ multiplex PCR; TCRdb's table is partial and in-frame only. The profile shows 110,000 to 150,000 clones, around 80% of them singletons. Material: PBMCs. The origin of the receptors is a boy between 2 and 10 years old in good health and CMV-seronegative.

DNA for the CDR3: TGTGCCAGCAGTTGGACAGGGCAAGCTCAGCCCCAGCATTTT. As protein: CASSWTGQAQPQHF. This chain links TRBV27 with TRBJ1-5; 8 positions agree with TRBD1. This CDR3 has 14 residues. V lost 4 bases to trimming and J lost 6 bases; unmatched junction nucleotides: 5. CDR1 and CDR2 (germline): MNHEY, SMNVEV (reference sequence).

The V gene is TRBV18, the J gene TRBJ1-2, with 11 bases matching TRBD1. The CDR3 has 19 amino acids. Per the germline V gene, CDR1 is KGHSH and CDR2 is LQKENI. The junction had 13 bases not matched to a gene; V was cut back by 4 bases and J by 0 bases. The CDR3, as DNA: TGTGCCAGCTCACTCGGACAGGGGGCGCGTTCGTTCCCTAACTATGGCTACACCTTC. Translation: CASSLGQGARSFPNYGYTF.

The V gene is TRBV9, the J gene TRBJ2-1; 7 bases fit TRBD2. In germline, CDR1 is SGDLS, CDR2 YYNGEE. Losses at the gene ends were 4 bases for V and 3 bases for J; bases not matched to a gene: 10. The CDR3 has 16 residues. CDR3 nucleotides: TGTGCCAGCAGCCCCCCCTTGGCGGGAGTCTACAATGAGCAGTTCTTC. Translated, it gives CASSPPLAGVYNEQFF.

This clone is a singleton in its sample. In DNA form, the CDR3 reads TGTGCCAGCAGTTCCATTAGCGGGGGGCATCTAGATACGCAGTATTTT. This codes for CASSSISGGHLDTQYF. This rearrangement joins TRBV27 to TRBJ2-3; TRBD2 agrees at 10 bases. In germline, CDR1 is MNHEY, CDR2 SMNVEV (reference sequence). Trimming removed 4 bases from V and 5 bases from J; junction bases left unmatched: 9. CDR3 size: 16 residues.

This rearrangement joins TRBV4-1 to TRBJ2-7; D remains ambiguous. The CDR3 contains 14 residues. Trimming took off 2 bases at V and 4 bases at J, with 12 bases between the two ends. In germline, CDR1 is MGHRA, CDR2 YSYEKL. CDR3 nucleotide sequence: TGCGCCAGCAGCCAACAAGCCCCTTTTTACGAGCAGTACTTC. Residues: CASSQQAPFYEQYF.

The V gene is TRBV9, the J gene TRBJ2-3; TRBD2 might be the D (6 bases). Trimming took off 0 bases at V and 2 bases at J, with 13 bases between the two ends. Germline values: CDR1 SGDLS, CDR2 YYNGEE. The CDR3 is 16 residues long. CDR3 residues: CASSVVGLSPTDTQYF. In DNA form, the CDR3 reads TGTGCCAGCAGCGTAGTGGGACTTTCCCCCACAGATACGCAGTATTTT.

This chain uses TRBV11-3 with TRBJ2-5, with TRBD1 matching over 9 bases. The CDR3 covers 15 residues. CDR1 and CDR2 from the germline V gene are SGHNT and YENEEA. V trimming: 5 bases; J trimming: 4 bases; junction bases outside the gene matches: 8. CDR3 in amino acids: CASSPGGQGLETQYF. The CDR3 DNA sequence: TGTGCCAGCAGCCCCGGGGGACAGGGATTAGAGACCCAGTACTTC.

V usage is TRBV5-5 and J usage is TRBJ2-7, with TRBD2 as a possible D gene (7 bases). The CDR3 extends over 18 amino acids. Germline V gene lookup returns CDR1 SGHKS and CDR2 YYEKEE (reference sequence). V was clipped by 4 bases and J by 3 bases, with 26 bases between them. The CDR3 protein is CASSDGGLSGEDRYEQYF. DNA of the CDR3: TGTGCCAGCAGCGATGGGGGGCTGAGCGGGGAGGACCGCTACGAGCAGTACTTC.

CDR3 region: CASTRTGTGLSDTQYF. The CDR3 DNA reads TGTGCCAGTACCAGGACCGGGACAGGACTCTCAGATACGCAGTATTTT. V is TRBV19 and J is TRBJ2-3; TRBD1 agrees at 8 bases. V shed 7 bases and J 4 bases; nucleotides not matched to a gene: 13. This CDR3 contains 16 residues. Germline assignment: CDR1 LNHDA and CDR2 SQIVND (reference sequence).

The chain links TRBV28 to TRBJ1-1, with D possibly TRBD1 on 6 matching bases. The CDR3 has 16 amino acids. Per germline, CDR1 MDHEN and CDR2 SYDVKM. Trimming shortened V by 6 bases and J by 1 base, and 18 bases separated the two germline ends. CDR3 region: CASRPSGVGTNTEAFF. The DNA of the CDR3 is TGTGCCAGCAGGCCGTCAGGGGTCGGGACGAACACTGAAGCTTTCTTT.

The chain recombines TRBV6-1 with TRBJ1-3, with 9 nucleotides matching TRBD1. Germline V gene data show CDR1 as MNHNS and CDR2 as SASEGT. The junction had 2 bases not matched to a gene; V was cut back by 4 bases and J by 4 bases. This CDR3 has 14 residues. This CDR3 is CASSVGTGGNTIYF. The CDR3 DNA reads as TGTGCCAGCAGTGTGGGGACAGGGGGAAACACCATATATTTT.

This chain links TRBV27 with TRBJ1-2; D not resolved. CDR1 is MNHEY, CDR2 SMNVEV, per germline (reference sequence). This CDR3 region has 12 residues. Deletions cut 6 bases from V and 5 bases from J, with 10 bases between. Here the CDR3 reads CASRYLRYGYTF. The CDR3 DNA follows: TGTGCCAGCAGGTATCTTAGATATGGCTACACCTTC.

The V call is TRBV7-2, the J call TRBJ1-2, with TRBD1 matching over 7 bases. The CDR3 extends over 14 amino acids. The V gene's germline CDR1 is SGHTA and CDR2 FQGNSA. V gave up 5 bases and J gave up 7 bases; unmatched junction bases: 10. The CDR3 sequence is CASSPRDSFFGYTF. The CDR3 DNA follows: TGTGCCAGCAGCCCGCGGGACAGTTTTTTTGGCTACACCTTC.

The genes are TRBV5-6 and TRBJ1-5; perhaps TRBD1 as D (5 bases). Germline V gene sequence: CDR1 SGHDT, CDR2 YYEEEE. V dropped 3 bases and J dropped 4 bases, with 11 bases sitting between them. The CDR3 contains 14 residues. The CDR3 DNA reads TGTGCCAGCAGCTGGGGCGCCCTGAATCAGCCCCAGCATTTT. Its translation: CASSWGALNQPQHF.

The chain employs TRBV5-1 and TRBJ2-7, with TRBD2 matching 12 bases. The CDR3 is made up of 16 amino acids. CDR1 SGHRS and CDR2 YFSETQ come from the germline V gene. J gave up 0 bases and V 0 bases, and 1 base lay outside the gene matches. DNA of the CDR3: TGCGCCAGCAGCTTGGGACTAGCGGGGGCCTCCTACGAGCAGTACTTC. Its translation is CASSLGLAGASYEQYF.

The chain recombines TRBV11-3 with TRBJ2-5; 11 bases agree with TRBD2. V was pared by 1 base and J by 3 bases, with 4 bases of the junction left unmatched. Germline V gives CDR1 SGHNT, CDR2 YENEEA. The CDR3 runs 16 residues. This CDR3 is CASSLGAGLAEETQYF. The CDR3 DNA reads as TGTGCCAGCAGCTTAGGGGCGGGACTAGCGGAAGAGACCCAGTACTTC.

With respect to this clone: Germline and junction disagree at one end, which may indicate a read error. This chain links TRBV5-6 with TRBJ1-5; 8 positions match TRBD1. Germline V gene sequence: CDR1 SGHDT, CDR2 YYEEEE. The CDR3 is 12 amino acids. DNA for the CDR3: TGTGCCAGCAGCCGGACAGGGTATGATCGGGATTTT. Encoded protein: CASSRTGYDRDF.

The rearrangement joins TRBV4-1 to TRBJ1-1; D uncertain. Germline lookup yields CDR1 MGHRA and CDR2 YSYEKL. The V gene lost 0 bases and the J gene lost 4 bases, with 12 bases spanning the gap. The CDR3 is 15 amino acids. CDR3 bases: TGCGCCAGCAGCCAAGAAGAGGAGTACGGCACTGAAGCTTTCTTT. This codes for CASSQEEEYGTEAFF.

The CDR3 DNA sequence: TGTGCCAGCAGCTTGGGACGGGGCAATGAGCAGTTCTTC. It codes for CASSLGRGNEQFF. This rearrangement joins TRBV5-6 to TRBJ2-1, with D maybe TRBD2 (5 bases). The CDR3 is made up of 13 amino acids. Germline V gene sequence: CDR1 SGHDT, CDR2 YYEEEE. The V gene lost 0 bases and the J gene lost 6 bases, with 7 bases spanning the gap.

The chain couples TRBV7-9 to TRBJ2-6; 7 bases map to TRBD1. CDR3 length: 17 residues. Trimming at V came to 5 bases and at J to 2 bases, leaving 9 bases not matched to a gene. Germline V gene sequence: CDR1 SEHNR, CDR2 FQNEAQ (reference sequence). The CDR3 reads CASSQRQGWAGANVLTF. For the CDR3, the DNA is TGTGCCAGCAGCCAAAGACAGGGATGGGCTGGGGCCAACGTCCTGACTTTC.